A single sample gave rise to the 9 T cell receptor beta chains below, sequenced in a study of blood T cells in healthy people across ages. Using a J-beta primer mix together with a sample-barcoded 5' primer, a second PCR was run for roughly 7 to 12 cycles. TCRdb itself ran the 5' RACE reads through MiXCR, one entry per CDR3 protein. The sample includes hundreds of thousands of distinct CDR3 sequences, 25% to 30% of them seen just once. The sample taken for sequencing was blood. These receptors all come from a woman at least 80 years old in good health.

This clonotype was detected ten times or more. The chain links TRBV5-1 to TRBJ1-6; TRBD1 is a possible D gene (5 bases). From germline, CDR1 is SGHRS and CDR2 YFSETQ. The length of the CDR3 is 13 residues. V lost 5 bases to trimming and J lost 4 bases, with 7 bases between them. This chain's CDR3 is CASRTAYNSPLHF. As DNA, the CDR3 is TGCGCCAGCAGGACAGCTTATAATTCACCCCTCCACTTT.

This clonotype was seen repeatedly, ten times or more. The rearrangement links TRBV5-1 to TRBJ2-1, with a weak D call TRBD2 (5 bases). The length of the CDR3 is 14 residues. Germline V gives CDR1 SGHRS, CDR2 YFSETQ. The V end was cut by 0 bases, the J end by 7 bases, with 11 bases between. CDR3 nucleotide sequence: TGCGCCAGCAGCTTGGCCCAGCGAGGGAATGAGCAGTTCTTC. Protein sequence: CASSLAQRGNEQFF.

This clonotype was seen a single time. A much larger clone lies a single base off, so this may be a read error. The V call is TRBV11-2, the J call TRBJ2-3; D is uncertain. Germline V CDR1 and CDR2: SGHAT, FQNNGV. This CDR3 contains 16 residues. The CDR3 is CAGSLDLSPPTDTQYF. The CDR3 DNA reads as TGTGCCGGCAGCTTAGATCTTAGTCCTCCCACAGATACGCAGTATTTT.

The chain carries TRBV4-1 and TRBJ1-5; TRBD1 agrees at 7 bases. CDR3 size: 16 residues. V shed 4 bases and J 2 bases; nucleotides not matched to a gene: 8. Germline assignment: CDR1 MGHRA and CDR2 YSYEKL. CDR3 DNA: TGCGCCAGCAGCCGATCAACAGGGGATGGCAATCAGCCCCAGCATTTT. Protein sequence: CASSRSTGDGNQPQHF.

Worth noting for this clonotype: Given a much more abundant clone one base away, this may be a read error. V and J are TRBV6-5 and TRBJ1-2; possible D gene TRBD1, 5 bases. The germline V gene has CDR1 MNHEY and CDR2 SVGAGI. V lost 10 bases, J lost 4 bases, and 25 bases lay in between. The CDR3 covers 16 residues. CDR3 in amino acids: CANKPTGTAGPYGYTF. In nucleotides, the CDR3 is TGTGCCAACAAACCGACCGGGACTGCTGGTCCCTATGGCTACACCTTC.

This clonotype was counted at least ten times. This sequence joins TRBV29-1 and TRBJ2-5; 12 bases map to TRBD1. Losses at the gene ends were 6 bases for V and 4 bases for J; bases not matched to a gene: 9. This CDR3 has 15 residues. From germline, CDR1 is SQVTM and CDR2 ANQGSEA. CDR3 DNA: TGCAGCGTGTCACGGGACAGGGGGCTCGGAGAGACCCAGTACTTC. Translating it yields CSVSRDRGLGETQYF.

This clonotype appeared many times. The V call is TRBV6-1, the J call TRBJ2-5, with 9 bases lining up with TRBD1. The CDR3 extends over 13 amino acids. Germline V gene lookup returns CDR1 MNHNS and CDR2 SASEGT. Losses at the gene ends were 3 bases for V and 9 bases for J; bases not matched to a gene: 5. This CDR3 is CASSENRQGAQYF. CDR3 bases: TGTGCCAGCAGTGAGAATCGACAGGGGGCCCAGTACTTC.

This clonotype has ten or more counts. This chain connects TRBV7-9 to TRBJ1-2; D perhaps matches TRBD1 (6 bases). Trimming took off 5 bases at V and 6 bases at J, with 13 bases between the two ends. The CDR3 has 13 residues. Germline assignment: CDR1 SEHNR and CDR2 FQNEAQ (reference sequence). The CDR3 loop reads CASSNRDTDGYTF. The DNA for the CDR3 is TGTGCCAGCAGCAACCGGGACACCGATGGCTACACCTTC.

This chain uses TRBV2 with TRBJ1-1; no clear D gene. The ends were cut back, 4 bases at V and 3 bases at J, with 9 bases in the middle. This CDR3 has 13 amino acids. CDR1 is SNHLY, CDR2 FYNNEI, per germline. CDR3: CASSAEGYTEAFF. CDR3 in DNA: TGTGCCAGCAGTGCTGAGGGATACACTGAAGCTTTCTTT.